Sequencing of this TCR beta chain was carried out in a study of CD8+ T cells in alopecia areata. Turning to the study itself: Dosing with tofacitinib proceeded for 6 to 18 months, followed by 6 months off drug. Study findings and constraints: Just one nonresponder means the tie between baseline CD8+ expansion and response stays uncertain. Scalp samples also yield sequences of resident alphabeta T cells from normal skin.

RNA was extracted and reverse transcribed into cDNA as the sequencing template. Here immunoSEQ multiplex PCR was the method, and the copy in TCRdb shows in-frame clones only, minus some. The sample holds approximately 180,000 clones; roughly 60% are singletons and the top ten take 1%. Comments on this clone: The antigen remains unidentified.

Treatment specified: oral pan-JAK inhibitor, 5-10 mg twice daily. This CDR3 region has 11 residues. The germline V gene encodes CDR1 SQVTM and CDR2 ANQGSEA. V gave up 7 bases and J gave up 4 bases, with 8 bases separating them. V gene TRBV29-1 combines with J gene TRBJ1-3; D uncertain. The TCR sequence derives from a human donor with alopecia areata. The sequences come from CD4+ T cells sorted from blood, collected at week 24, from a patient treated with tofacitinib. This chain's CDR3 is CSARIGNTIYF. Here the CDR3 DNA reads TGCAGCGCCCGAATAGGAAACACCATATATTTT. Full variable domain (missing parts from reference TRBV29-1 and TRBJ1-3): SAVISQKPSRDICQRGTSLTIQCQVDSQVTMMFWYRQQPGQSLTLIATANQGSEATYESGFVIDKFPISRPNLTFSTLTVSNMSPEDSSIYLCSARIGNTIYFGEGSWLTVV.